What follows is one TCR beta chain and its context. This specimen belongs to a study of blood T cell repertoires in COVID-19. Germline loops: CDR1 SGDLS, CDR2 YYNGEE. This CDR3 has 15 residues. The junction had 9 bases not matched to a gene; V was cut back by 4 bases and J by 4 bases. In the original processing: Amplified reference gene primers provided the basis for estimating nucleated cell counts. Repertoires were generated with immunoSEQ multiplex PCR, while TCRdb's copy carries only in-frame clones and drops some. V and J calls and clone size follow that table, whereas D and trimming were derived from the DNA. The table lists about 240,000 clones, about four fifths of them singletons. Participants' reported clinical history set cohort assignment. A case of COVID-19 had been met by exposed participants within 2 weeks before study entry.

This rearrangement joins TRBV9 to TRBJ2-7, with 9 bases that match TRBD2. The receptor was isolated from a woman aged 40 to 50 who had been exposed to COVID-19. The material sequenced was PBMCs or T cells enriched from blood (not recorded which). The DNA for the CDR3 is TGTGCCAGCAGCCCCCTGGGGAGCGGGGGGTACGAGCAGTACTTC. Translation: CASSPLGSGGYEQYF.